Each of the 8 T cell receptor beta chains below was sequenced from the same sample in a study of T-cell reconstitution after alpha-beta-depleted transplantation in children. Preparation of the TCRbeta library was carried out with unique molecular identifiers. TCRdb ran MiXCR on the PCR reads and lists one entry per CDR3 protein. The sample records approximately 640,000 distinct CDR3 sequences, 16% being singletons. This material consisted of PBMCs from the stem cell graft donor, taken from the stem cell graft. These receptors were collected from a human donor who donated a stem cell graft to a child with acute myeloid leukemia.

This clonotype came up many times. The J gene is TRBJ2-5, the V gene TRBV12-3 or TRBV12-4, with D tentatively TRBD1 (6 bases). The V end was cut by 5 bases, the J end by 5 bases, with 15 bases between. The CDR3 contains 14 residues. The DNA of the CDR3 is TGTGCCAGCAGTCCAGGACAGTCTAGGGAGACCCAGTACTTC. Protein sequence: CASSPGQSRETQYF.

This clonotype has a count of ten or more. CDR3 protein: CSVAGGLRNEQFF. CDR3 DNA: TGCAGCGTTGCGGGGGGGCTTCGGAATGAGCAGTTCTTC. The chain recombines TRBV29-1 with TRBJ2-1; 8 nucleotides align to TRBD2. Looked up from germline, CDR1 is SQVTM and CDR2 is ANQGSEA. V shed 4 bases and J 7 bases; nucleotides not matched to a gene: 6. This CDR3 has 13 amino acids.

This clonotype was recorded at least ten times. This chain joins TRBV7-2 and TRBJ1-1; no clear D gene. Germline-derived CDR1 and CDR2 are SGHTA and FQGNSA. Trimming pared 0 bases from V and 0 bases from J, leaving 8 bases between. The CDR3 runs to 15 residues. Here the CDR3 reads CASSLAYIMNTEAFF. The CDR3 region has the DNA TGTGCCAGCAGCTTAGCGTACATAATGAACACTGAAGCTTTCTTT.

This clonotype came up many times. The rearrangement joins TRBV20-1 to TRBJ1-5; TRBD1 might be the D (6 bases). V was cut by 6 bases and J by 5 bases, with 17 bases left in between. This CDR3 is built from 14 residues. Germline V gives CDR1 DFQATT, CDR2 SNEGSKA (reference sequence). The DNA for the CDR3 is TGCAGTGCGCCGACAGGAGGAGGTGATCAGCCCCAGCATTTT. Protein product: CSAPTGGGDQPQHF.

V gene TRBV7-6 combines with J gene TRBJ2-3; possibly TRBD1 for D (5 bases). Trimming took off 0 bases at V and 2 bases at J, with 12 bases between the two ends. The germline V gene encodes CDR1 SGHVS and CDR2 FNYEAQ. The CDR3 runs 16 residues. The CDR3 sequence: CASSLAAGWSTDTQYF. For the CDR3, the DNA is TGTGCCAGCAGCTTAGCGGCAGGGTGGTCCACAGATACGCAGTATTTT.

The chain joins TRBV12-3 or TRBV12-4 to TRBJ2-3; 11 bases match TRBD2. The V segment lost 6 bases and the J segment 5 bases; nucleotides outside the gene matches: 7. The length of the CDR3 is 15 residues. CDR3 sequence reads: CASSRTSGSRDTQYF. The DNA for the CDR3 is TGTGCCAGCAGCCGGACTAGCGGGTCGAGAGATACGCAGTATTTT.

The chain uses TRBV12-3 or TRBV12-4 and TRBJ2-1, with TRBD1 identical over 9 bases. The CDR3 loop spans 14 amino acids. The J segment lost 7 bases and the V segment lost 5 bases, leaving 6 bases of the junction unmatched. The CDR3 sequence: CASSPWTGVNEQFF. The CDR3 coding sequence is TGTGCCAGCAGTCCGTGGACAGGGGTAAATGAGCAGTTCTTC.

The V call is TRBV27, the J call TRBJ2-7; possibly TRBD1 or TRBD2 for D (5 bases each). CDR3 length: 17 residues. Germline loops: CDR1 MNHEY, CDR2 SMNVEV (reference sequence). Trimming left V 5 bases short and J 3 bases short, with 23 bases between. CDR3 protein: CASSPGPGLIGHYEQYV. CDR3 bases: TGTGCCAGCAGTCCGGGGCCGGGCCTCATAGGGCACTACGAGCAGTACGTC.